This T cell receptor beta chain is from a study of blood T cell repertoires in COVID-19. Study in general: T cells, B-cell-depleted T cells, or PBMCs supplied cDNA or gDNA.

CDR3 length: 15 residues. Per the germline V gene, CDR1 is MRHNA and CDR2 is SNTAGT. V was clipped by 8 bases and J by 8 bases; unmatched bases: 17. The method was immunoSEQ multiplex PCR; TCRdb's version includes in-frame clones alone and lacks a portion of them. This table holds tens of thousands of clones, about 88% found once. The material sequenced was peripheral blood. This clonotype was obtained from a human donor in a cohort sampled during active COVID-19. J is TRBJ2-5 and V is TRBV6-4; the match to TRBD1 covers 7 bases. CDR3: CASSPTGTAGETQYF. CDR3 sequence (DNA): TGTGCCAGCTCACCTACCGGGACAGCCGGAGAAACCCAGTACTTC.